The clone carrying this TCR beta chain was recorded a few times. CDR1 is SGHRS, CDR2 YFSETQ, per germline. V lost 7 bases and J lost 5, with 13 bases in between. The CDR3 has 12 residues. The authors extracted RNA and reverse transcribed it into cDNA as the sequencing template. Only in-frame clones appear in the TCRdb table, and some are missing; sequencing was by immunoSEQ multiplex PCR. The table shows a few hundred thousand clones, with under 80% occurring only once. This record belongs to a study of CD8+ T cells in alopecia areata. Here the sequenced sample was CD4+ T cells sorted from blood, taken at week 0. The receptor was derived from a human donor with alopecia areata. The J gene is TRBJ2-7, the V gene TRBV5-1, with D hard to call. CDR3 sequence reads: CASYKETHEQYF. DNA for the CDR3: TGCGCCAGCTATAAGGAAACCCACGAGCAGTACTTC.